Below, 3 T cell receptor beta chains from the same sample are listed, as sequenced in a study of shared clonotypes between healthy human individuals. The data were produced by immunoSEQ multiplex PCR, yet TCRdb's version contains in-frame clones alone and is incomplete. The sample holds about 2.4 million clones; roughly 93% are singletons and the top ten take about 0.34%. The specimen sequenced was naive CD4+ T cells from PBMCs. Documented subset: CD45RA+ positively selected. These TCRs come from a man aged 18 to 29 in good health. Some clones in this sample may be carry-over from other donors' samples.

Only a few counts were recorded for this clone. The same CDR3 also results from other DNA sequences found in this sample. This chain joins TRBV9 and TRBJ2-1; D unresolved. V was trimmed by 5 bases and J by 8 bases, leaving 20 bases between them. There are 15 residues in the CDR3. Germline CDR1 and CDR2: SGDLS and YYNGEE. CDR3 in DNA: TGTGCCAGCAGTCAGGATGGACGTGCTATCCATGAGCAGTTCTTC. This codes for CASSQDGRAIHEQFF.

This clone was recorded once. The chain links TRBV19 to TRBJ1-1, with a weak D call TRBD1 (5 bases). CDR1 and CDR2 from the germline V gene are LNHDA and SQIVND (reference sequence). Trimming took 3 bases from V and 5 from J, leaving 19 bases between them. The length of the CDR3 is 16 residues. CDR3 sequence: CASSMGGAGSVTEAFF. Here the CDR3 DNA reads TGTGCCAGTAGTATGGGCGGAGCAGGGTCAGTGACTGAAGCTTTCTTT.

The DNA of the CDR3 is TGTGCCCACAGTGGGACGGATGAGCAGTTCTTC. Amino acids: CAHSGTDEQFF. The V and J genes are TRBV30 and TRBJ2-1; D is tentatively TRBD1 or TRBD2 (5 bases each). CDR1 is GTSNPN, CDR2 SVGIG, per germline (reference sequence). Trimming pared 8 bases from V and 8 bases from J, leaving 13 bases between. The CDR3 totals 11 residues.